This T cell receptor (beta chain) originates from a study of OX40 agonist ivuxolimab in advanced cancers. Study information: Aged roughly 23 to 85 with a mean of 60 years, they were about 80% male.

Systemic immunosuppression or a history of autoimmune disease excluded patients. Profiled with immunoSEQ multiplex PCR; TCRdb holds only in-frame clones, not every one. The sample yields about 79,000 clones, roughly 84% seen once. The sequencing used CD4+ or CD8+ T cells sorted from blood, collected in a trial of the OX40 agonist ivuxolimab. The clonotype comes from an adult with an advanced solid tumor such as melanoma, head and neck, liver or kidney cancer.

In DNA, the CDR3 is TGTGCCTGGAGTGAGGGGGCGCGGGAAAAACTGTTTTTT. Its protein product is CAWSEGAREKLFF. V usage is TRBV30 and J usage is TRBJ1-4, with 7 positions matching TRBD1. The CDR3 totals 13 residues. V lost 1 base, J lost 8 bases, and 4 bases stayed unmatched. The germline gives CDR1 GTSNPN, CDR2 SVGIG (reference sequence).